This T cell receptor (beta chain) was sequenced during a study of T cells after yellow fever vaccination (dated by TCRdb to about 2019). Notes on the research overall: The SMART-Seq v4 Ultra Low Input RNA kit was used to prepare libraries from fractions with low cell numbers. To follow T-cell clones before and after both primary and booster YFV17D yellow fever vaccination, bulk TCR alpha and beta repertoires underwent longitudinal sequencing. The cohort comprised two healthy male donors, one aged 18 to 30 and one aged 30 to 39 years. Bulk PBMC replicates and cell subsets were isolated from blood drawn at multiple timepoints before and after both primary and secondary immunization. Points the paper makes about the study in general: FACS-sorted repertoires could contain abundant contaminating clonotypes from the bulk population, so computational filtering was required. Because the study included only a couple of donors, the extent to which the findings can be generalized is limited. After the booster, most of the clones that had expanded following primary vaccination were detected again (approximately 95% of CD4 and roughly 90% of CD8), which suggests that memory was broadly maintained. A small fraction of clonotypes appeared in both the CD4 and CD8 compartments, likely as a result of convergent recombination. Compared with the primary T-cell response, the secondary T-cell response was faster but weaker, reaching its peak on day 5 rather than on day 15.

The treatment or condition label here, explained by the study, means: live attenuated yellow fever vaccine strain. At each blood-draw timepoint, two biological replicates of bulk PBMCs were collected. PBMCs were isolated from peripheral blood using a standard Ficoll-Paque protocol. TriZol was used to extract RNA from bulk PBMCs, from CD4 and CD8 fractions, and from dextramer-positive and dextramer-negative fractions. Of note for this clonotype: It lacks a known antigen. No base quality information exists; no much larger clone differs at one position.

The cysteine opens and the phenylalanine closes a CDR3 of 14 amino acids. Kept here is only the CDR3 DNA, which spans 42 bases and is read in frame from base 1. Sequences SGHAT (CDR1) and FQNNGV (CDR2) are obtained from the germline V gene. Deletion took 5 bases off V and 2 bases off J, with a span of 12 bases between the germline ends. TCR cDNA was synthesized by 5'RACE template switching, which introduced a universal primer site and unique molecular identifiers. Priming for cDNA synthesis came from both the TCR alpha and TCR beta constant segments. Two PCR steps were used to amplify libraries, with sample barcodes and sequencing adapters being added in the second step. Sequencing of the libraries was done on either Illumina HiSeq 2500 (2x100 bp) or NovaSeq (2x150 bp). Per the original workflow: Reads were demultiplexed and collapsed into UMI consensus sequences with MIGEC, and V(D)J alignment was performed with MiXCR. Using edgeR on replicate PBMC samples, clonotypes were called vaccine-responding if FDR was below 0.01 and the log2 fold change was above 5 up to day 15. Each bulk clonotype was labeled CD4 or CD8 based on which sequenced repertoire, CD4 or CD8, contained the clonotype at higher abundance. In TCRdb, the public reads were trimmed at Q25 with fastp and aligned with MiXCR, with productive beta chains retained. CDR3 protein duplicates are merged, each entry listing the most common genes and DNA. TCRdb, rather than the study authors, made the V and J calls. The sample table lists approximately 300,000 distinct CDR3 sequences, 8.5% to 9% of them with a count of one. Jointly, the top ten make up roughly 17% of the sample.

The sequence links TRBV11-2 to TRBJ1-1, with no confident D gene call. The source material was PBMCs, sampled on the day of the first yellow fever vaccination. The receptor's source is a man younger than 35 who received the YFV17D yellow fever vaccine. DNA sequence: TGTGCCAGCAGCCTTGGCTTTAGCAACACTGAAGCTTTCTTT. It translates to CASSLGFSNTEAFF. The entire variable domain, with the stretches around the CDR3 drawn from the reference TRBV11-2 and TRBJ1-1 proteins, is EAGVAQSPRYKIIEKRQSVAFWCNPISGHATLYWYQQILGQGPKLLIQFQNNGVVDDSQLPKDRFSAERLKGVDSTLKIQPAKLEDSAVYLCASSLGFSNTEAFFGQGTRLTVV.